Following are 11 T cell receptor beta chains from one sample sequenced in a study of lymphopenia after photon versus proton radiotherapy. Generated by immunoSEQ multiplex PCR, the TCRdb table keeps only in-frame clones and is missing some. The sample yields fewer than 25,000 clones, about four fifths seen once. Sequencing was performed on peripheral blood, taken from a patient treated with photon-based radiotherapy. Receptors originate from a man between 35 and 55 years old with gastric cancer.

CDR3 residues: CASSPTQGFRTEAFF. As DNA, the CDR3 is TGTGCCAGCAGCCCGACACAGGGTTTCAGAACTGAAGCTTTCTTT. The chain couples TRBV7-3 to TRBJ1-1; perhaps TRBD1 as D (6 bases). Between the trimmed V and J ends, which lost 5 bases and 5 bases, there was a span of 18 bases. Germline V gives CDR1 SGHTA, CDR2 FQGTGA. CDR3 length: 15 residues.

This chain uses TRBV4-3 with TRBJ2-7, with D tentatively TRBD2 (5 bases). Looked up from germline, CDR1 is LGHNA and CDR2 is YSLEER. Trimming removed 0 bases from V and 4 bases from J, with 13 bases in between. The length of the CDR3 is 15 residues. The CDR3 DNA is TGCGCCAGCAGCCAAGATCGGCGGGCTGATTACGAGCAGTACTTC. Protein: CASSQDRRADYEQYF.

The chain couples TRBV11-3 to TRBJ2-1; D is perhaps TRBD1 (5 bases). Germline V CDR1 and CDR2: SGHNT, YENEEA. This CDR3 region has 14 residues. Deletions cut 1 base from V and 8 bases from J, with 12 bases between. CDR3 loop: CASSLGWQGDEQFF. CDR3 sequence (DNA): TGTGCCAGCAGCTTAGGGTGGCAGGGCGATGAGCAGTTCTTC.

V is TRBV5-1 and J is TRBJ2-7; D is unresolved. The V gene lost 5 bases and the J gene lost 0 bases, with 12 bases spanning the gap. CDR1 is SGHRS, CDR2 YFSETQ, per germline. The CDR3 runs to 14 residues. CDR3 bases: TGCGCCAGCAGAAATACTCAGAGCTCCTACGAGCAGTACTTC. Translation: CASRNTQSSYEQYF.

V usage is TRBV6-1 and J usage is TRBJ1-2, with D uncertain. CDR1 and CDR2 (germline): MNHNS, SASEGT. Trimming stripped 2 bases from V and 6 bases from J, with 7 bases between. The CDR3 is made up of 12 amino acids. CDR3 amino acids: CASSETADGYTF. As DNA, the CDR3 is TGTGCCAGCAGTGAAACAGCGGATGGCTACACCTTC.

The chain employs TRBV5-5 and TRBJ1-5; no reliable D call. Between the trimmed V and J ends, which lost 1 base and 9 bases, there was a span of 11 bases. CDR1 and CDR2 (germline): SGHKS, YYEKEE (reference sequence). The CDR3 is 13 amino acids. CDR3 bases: TGTGCCAGCAGCTTGACAAGAACCGTGCCCCAGCATTTT. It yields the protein CASSLTRTVPQHF.

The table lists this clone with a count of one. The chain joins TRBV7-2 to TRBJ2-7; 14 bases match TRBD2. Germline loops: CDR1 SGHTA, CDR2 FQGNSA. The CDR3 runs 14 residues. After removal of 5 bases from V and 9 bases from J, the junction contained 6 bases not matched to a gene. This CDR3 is CASSTGLAGVRQYF. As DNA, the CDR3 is TGTGCCAGCAGCACGGGACTAGCGGGGGTCCGGCAGTACTTC.

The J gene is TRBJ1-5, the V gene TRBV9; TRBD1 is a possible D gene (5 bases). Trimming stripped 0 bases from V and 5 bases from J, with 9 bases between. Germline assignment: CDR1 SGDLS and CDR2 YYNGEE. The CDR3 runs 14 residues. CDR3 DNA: TGTGCCAGCAGCGTAGGGGGGAATTATCAGCCCCAGCATTTT. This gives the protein CASSVGGNYQPQHF.

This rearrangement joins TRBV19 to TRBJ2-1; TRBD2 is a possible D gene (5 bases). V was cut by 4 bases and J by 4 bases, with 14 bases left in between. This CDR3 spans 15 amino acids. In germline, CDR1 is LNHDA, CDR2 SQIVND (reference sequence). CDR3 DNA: TGTGCCAGTAGTAAGACGGGGAACACGTACAATGAGCAGTTCTTC. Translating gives CASSKTGNTYNEQFF.

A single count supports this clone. The CDR3 region is CASRRTGGGYGYTF. For the CDR3, the DNA is TGTGCCAGCAGAAGGACAGGGGGCGGCTATGGCTACACCTTC. V is TRBV6-4 and J is TRBJ1-2; 11 positions match TRBD1. The ends lost 6 bases at V and 4 bases at J; junction bases unmatched: 4. Germline V gene lookup returns CDR1 MRHNA and CDR2 SNTAGT. The CDR3 consists of 14 residues.

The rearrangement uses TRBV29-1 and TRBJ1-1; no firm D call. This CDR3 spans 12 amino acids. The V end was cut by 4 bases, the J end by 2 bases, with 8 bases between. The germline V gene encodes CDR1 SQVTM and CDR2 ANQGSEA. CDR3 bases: TGCAGCGTTGTCCCCCTTAACACTGAAGCTTTCTTT. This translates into CSVVPLNTEAFF.